The rows below give T cell receptor beta chains drawn from one sample of a study of spatial heterogeneity in lung cancer. TCRdb reanalysed the 5' RACE reads using MiXCR and keeps one entry per CDR3 protein. The table shows about 120,000 distinct CDR3 sequences, with over 9% occurring only once. This sample comprised PBMCs, obtained at follow-up. The origin of the receptors is a male donor with early-stage non-small cell lung cancer. Both conserved end residues are part of each CDR3. Each record gives: V gene, D gene, clone size, J gene, CDR3 protein, CDR3 DNA. D genes are given only for firm matches. Size values are once, few and many counts, or a class for expanded clones, and some rows have none.

>TRBV29-1|-|-|TRBJ2-5
CSVRDRNQETQYF
TGCAGCGTTAGAGACAGAAACCAAGAGACCCAGTACTTC
>TRBV7-9|-|-|TRBJ1-3
CASSSTTLSGNTIYF
TGTGCCAGCAGCTCTACGACCCTCTCTGGAAACACCATATATTTT
>TRBV12-3/TRBV12-4|TRBD2|many|TRBJ2-3
CASRRMGGTDTQYF
TGTGCCAGCAGGAGAATGGGGGGGACAGATACGCAGTATTTT
>TRBV28|-|-|TRBJ1-2
CASSPDRFGVYTF
TGTGCCAGCAGTCCGGATCGGTTTGGCGTCTACACCTTC
>TRBV29-1|TRBD1|many|TRBJ2-3
CSVMGQGALDTQYF
TGCAGCGTTATGGGACAGGGGGCGTTAGATACGCAGTATTTT
>TRBV11-3|TRBD2|-|TRBJ2-5
CASSSRTSGVLETQYF
TGTGCCAGCAGCTCCCGGACTAGCGGGGTTTTAGAGACCCAGTACTTC
>TRBV10-3|-|few|TRBJ2-3
CAISESGGFTDTQYF
TGTGCCATCAGTGAGTCGGGGGGCTTCACAGATACGCAGTATTTT
>TRBV10-2|TRBD1|few|TRBJ1-2
CASTRQGNYGYTF
TGCGCCAGCACTAGACAGGGCAACTATGGCTACACCTTC
>TRBV6-1|-|-|TRBJ2-4
CASSREPTTLKNIQYF
TGTGCCAGCAGTAGGGAGCCGACTACCCTCAAAAACATTCAGTACTTC
>TRBV18|TRBD2|few|TRBJ2-5
CASSPTGRVETQYF
TGTGCCAGCTCACCCACGGGGAGGGTAGAGACCCAGTACTTC
>TRBV7-8|TRBD2|few|TRBJ2-5
CASRQTSGEEETQYF
TGTGCCAGCAGGCAGACTAGCGGGGAGGAAGAGACCCAGTACTTC
>TRBV7-6|TRBD2|many|TRBJ2-7
CASAAGGGEQYF
TGTGCCAGCGCCGCCGGCGGGGGCGAGCAGTACTTC
>TRBV20-1|TRBD1|-|TRBJ1-5
CSAVEDRGNQPQHF
TGCAGTGCTGTTGAGGACAGGGGCAATCAGCCCCAGCATTTT
>TRBV10-3|TRBD1|many|TRBJ2-5
CAISGTGGEETQYF
TGTGCCATCAGTGGGACAGGGGGCGAAGAGACCCAGTACTTC
>TRBV28|-|-|TRBJ2-1
CASSLYSYNEQFF
TGTGCCAGCAGTTTATACTCCTACAATGAGCAGTTCTTC
>TRBV5-1|TRBD1|-|TRBJ2-3
CASSIPGQNTQYF
TGCGCCAGCAGCATCCCGGGACAGAATACGCAGTATTTT
>TRBV4-1|-|few|TRBJ2-7
CASSQEWQGIRQYF
TGCGCCAGCAGCCAAGAATGGCAGGGGATAAGGCAGTACTTC
>TRBV19|-|once|TRBJ2-6
CASSQTGIRAGANVLTF
TGTGCCAGTAGCCAGACAGGAATTCGGGCTGGGGCCAACGTCCTGACTTTC
>TRBV29-1|TRBD2|many|TRBJ2-1
CSVELSGGYDEQFF
TGCAGCGTTGAACTTAGCGGGGGTTACGATGAGCAGTTCTTC
>TRBV29-1|-|many|TRBJ1-2
CSVDRHSEALYGYTF
TGCAGCGTTGACCGACATTCAGAAGCCTTATATGGCTACACCTTC
>TRBV9|-|many|TRBJ2-7
CASSPAFGTPGEQYF
TGTGCCAGCAGCCCCGCATTCGGGACACCGGGCGAGCAGTACTTC
>TRBV7-8|TRBD1|many|TRBJ2-4
CASSLVPGTGPGAKNIQYF
TGTGCCAGCAGCTTAGTGCCCGGGACAGGGCCAGGGGCCAAAAACATTCAGTACTTC
>TRBV20-1|-|few|TRBJ2-3
CSARAFSDSTSTDTQYF
TGCAGTGCTAGAGCCTTTTCGGACAGCACTAGCACAGATACGCAGTATTTT
>TRBV6-5|-|few|TRBJ2-3
CASSYLASTDTQYF
TGTGCCAGCAGTTACTTAGCAAGCACAGATACGCAGTATTTT
>TRBV6-5|TRBD2|few|TRBJ2-7
CASSTSAVNEQYF
TGTGCCAGTTCGACTAGCGCCGTGAACGAGCAGTACTTC
>TRBV6-5|-|-|TRBJ2-7
CASSLVGISYEQYF
TGTGCCAGCAGTCTAGTAGGGATCTCCTACGAGCAGTACTTC
>TRBV12-3/TRBV12-4|-|many|TRBJ2-3
CASSHQNTDTQYF
TGTGCCAGCAGTCATCAGAACACAGATACGCAGTATTTT
>TRBV12-3/TRBV12-4|TRBD1|few|TRBJ1-1
CASSHDRAWDTEAFF
TGTGCCAGCAGCCATGACAGGGCCTGGGACACTGAAGCTTTCTTT
>TRBV7-8|TRBD1|few|TRBJ2-5
CASSFNRGTETQYF
TGTGCCAGCAGCTTCAACAGGGGGACGGAGACCCAGTACTTC
>TRBV20-1|-|-|TRBJ2-3
CSATLWDTSTDTQYF
TGCAGTGCTACTCTGTGGGACACTAGCACAGATACGCAGTATTTT
>TRBV7-8|-|many|TRBJ1-2
CASSPIYSDGYTF
TGTGCCAGCAGCCCAATTTACTCAGACGGCTACACCTTC
>TRBV6-6|-|many|TRBJ1-5
CASSSTHYSNQPQHF
TGTGCCAGCAGTTCAACACATTATAGCAATCAGCCCCAGCATTTT
>TRBV12-3/TRBV12-4|-|many|TRBJ1-1
CASRQGLTEAFF
TGTGCCAGCAGACAGGGACTCACTGAAGCTTTCTTT
>TRBV28|-|few|TRBJ2-7
CASIRGGPVSYEQYF
TGTGCCAGCATTAGGGGTGGGCCAGTCTCCTACGAGCAGTACTTC
>TRBV11-3|TRBD1|-|TRBJ2-7
CASSRGTGDFYEQYF
TGTGCCAGCAGCCGTGGGACAGGAGATTTCTACGAGCAGTACTTC
>TRBV7-8|TRBD2|-|TRBJ2-1
CASSLTSGGVTRGNEQFF
TGTGCCAGCAGCTTGACTAGCGGGGGGGTCACACGCGGGAATGAGCAGTTCTTC
>TRBV30|-|many|TRBJ2-1
CAWSVTPYNEQFF
TGTGCCTGGAGTGTAACCCCCTACAATGAGCAGTTCTTC
>TRBV25-1|-|many|TRBJ2-6
CATIGGRAGANVLTF
TGTGCCACCATTGGGGGGCGTGCTGGGGCCAACGTCCTGACTTTC
>TRBV10-3|-|few|TRBJ1-6
CAISEGTFSSPLHF
TGTGCCATCAGTGAGGGGACATTTAGCTCACCCCTCCACTTT